This T cell receptor beta chain was profiled in a study of blood T cells in healthy people across ages. Study-level results: Age showed a roughly linear inverse relationship with TCR beta diversity per million T cells.

This clonotype was picked up many times. Its antigen is still unknown. The second PCR ran about 6 to 11 cycles with a sample-barcoded 5' primer and J-beta primers. Individual samples furnished no less than 3 million CDR3-containing paired-end reads apiece. TCRdb re-derived calls from the 5' RACE reads in MiXCR, one entry per CDR3 protein. The table shows some 900,000 distinct CDR3 sequences, with 29% occurring only once. This CDR3 comprises 14 residues. Germline V gives CDR1 SEHNR, CDR2 FQNEAQ (reference sequence). Trimming stripped 5 bases from V and 8 bases from J, with 13 bases between. Sequencing was performed on blood. The rearrangement links TRBV7-9 to TRBJ1-6; maybe TRBD1 (6 bases). The TCR was taken from a woman older than 75 in good health. DNA of the CDR3: TGTGCCAGCAGCGGACAGACGGGTGATTCACCCCTCCACTTT. It translates to CASSGQTGDSPLHF.